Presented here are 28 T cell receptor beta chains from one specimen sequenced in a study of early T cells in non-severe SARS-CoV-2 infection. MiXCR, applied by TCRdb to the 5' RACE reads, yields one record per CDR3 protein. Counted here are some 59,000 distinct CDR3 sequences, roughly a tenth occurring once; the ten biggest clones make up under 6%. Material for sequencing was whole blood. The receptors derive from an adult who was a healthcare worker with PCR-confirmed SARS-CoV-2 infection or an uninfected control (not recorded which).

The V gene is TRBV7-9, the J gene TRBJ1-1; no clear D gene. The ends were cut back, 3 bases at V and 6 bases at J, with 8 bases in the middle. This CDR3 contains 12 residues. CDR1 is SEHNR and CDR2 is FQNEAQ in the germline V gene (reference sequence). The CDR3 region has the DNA TGTGCCAGCAGCTTTCAAGGCCCTGAAGCTTTCTTT. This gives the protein CASSFQGPEAFF.

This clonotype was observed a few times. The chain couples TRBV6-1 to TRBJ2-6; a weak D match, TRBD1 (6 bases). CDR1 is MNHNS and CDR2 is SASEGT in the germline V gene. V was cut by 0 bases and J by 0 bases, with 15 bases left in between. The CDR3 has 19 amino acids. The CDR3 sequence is CASSEAPPGATSGANVLTF. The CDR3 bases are TGTGCCAGCAGTGAAGCGCCCCCAGGGGCGACCTCTGGGGCCAACGTCCTGACTTTC.

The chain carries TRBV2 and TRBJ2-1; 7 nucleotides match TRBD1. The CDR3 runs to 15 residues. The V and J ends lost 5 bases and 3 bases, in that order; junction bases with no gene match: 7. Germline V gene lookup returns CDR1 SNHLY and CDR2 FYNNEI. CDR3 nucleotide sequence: TGTGCCAGCAGTCCCTATCCAGGGGGCTACAATGAGCAGTTCTTC. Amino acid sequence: CASSPYPGGYNEQFF.

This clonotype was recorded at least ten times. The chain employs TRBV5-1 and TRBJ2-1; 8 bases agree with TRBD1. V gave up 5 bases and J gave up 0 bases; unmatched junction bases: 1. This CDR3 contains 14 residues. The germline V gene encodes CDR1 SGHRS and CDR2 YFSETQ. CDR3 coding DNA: TGCGCCAGCAGGACAGGGGACTCCTACAATGAGCAGTTCTTC. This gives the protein CASRTGDSYNEQFF.

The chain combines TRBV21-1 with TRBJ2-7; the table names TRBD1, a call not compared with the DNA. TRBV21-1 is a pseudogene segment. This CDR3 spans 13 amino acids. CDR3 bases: TGTGCCAGCAGCGAGGAGACAGGGTTTGAGCAGTACTTC. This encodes CASSEETGFEQYF.

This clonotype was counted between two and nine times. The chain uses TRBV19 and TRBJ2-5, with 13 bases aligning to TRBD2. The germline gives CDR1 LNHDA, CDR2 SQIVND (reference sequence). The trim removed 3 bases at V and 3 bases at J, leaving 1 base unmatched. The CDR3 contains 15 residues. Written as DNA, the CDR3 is TGTGCCAGTAGTATCACTAGCGGGAGGGAAGAGACCCAGTACTTC. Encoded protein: CASSITSGREETQYF.

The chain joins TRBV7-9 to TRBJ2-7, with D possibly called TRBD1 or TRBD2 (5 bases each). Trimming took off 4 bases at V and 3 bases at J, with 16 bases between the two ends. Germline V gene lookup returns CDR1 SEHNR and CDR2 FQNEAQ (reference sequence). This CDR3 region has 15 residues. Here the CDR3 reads CASSYGQGAHYEQYF. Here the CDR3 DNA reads TGTGCCAGCAGCTACGGCCAGGGAGCGCACTACGAGCAGTACTTC.

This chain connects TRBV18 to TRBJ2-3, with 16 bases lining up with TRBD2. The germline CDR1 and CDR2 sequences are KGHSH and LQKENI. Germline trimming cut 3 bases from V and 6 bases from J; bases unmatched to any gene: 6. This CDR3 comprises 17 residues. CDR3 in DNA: TGTGCCAGCTCACCCGGGACTAGCGGGAGGGCAGCGGATACGCAGTATTTT. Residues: CASSPGTSGRAADTQYF.

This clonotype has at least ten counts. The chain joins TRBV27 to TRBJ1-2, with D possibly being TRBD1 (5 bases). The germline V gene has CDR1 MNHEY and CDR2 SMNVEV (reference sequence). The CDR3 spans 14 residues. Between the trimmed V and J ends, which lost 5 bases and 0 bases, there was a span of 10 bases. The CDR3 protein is CASSVQGANYGYTF. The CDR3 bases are TGTGCCAGCAGTGTCCAGGGAGCTAACTATGGCTACACCTTC.

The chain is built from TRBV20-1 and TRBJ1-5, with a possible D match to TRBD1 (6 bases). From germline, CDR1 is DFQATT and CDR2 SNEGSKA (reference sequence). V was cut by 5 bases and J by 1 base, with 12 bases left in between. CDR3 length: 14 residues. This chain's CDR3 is CSAPAGQSNQPQHF. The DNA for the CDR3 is TGCAGTGCTCCGGCGGGACAAAGCAATCAGCCCCAGCATTTT.

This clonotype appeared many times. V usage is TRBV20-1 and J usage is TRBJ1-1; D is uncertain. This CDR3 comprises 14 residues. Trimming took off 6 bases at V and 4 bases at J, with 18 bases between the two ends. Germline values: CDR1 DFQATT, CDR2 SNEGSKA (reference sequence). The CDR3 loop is CSALPVRETTEAFF. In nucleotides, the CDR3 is TGCAGTGCGCTACCTGTTAGGGAGACCACTGAAGCTTTCTTT.

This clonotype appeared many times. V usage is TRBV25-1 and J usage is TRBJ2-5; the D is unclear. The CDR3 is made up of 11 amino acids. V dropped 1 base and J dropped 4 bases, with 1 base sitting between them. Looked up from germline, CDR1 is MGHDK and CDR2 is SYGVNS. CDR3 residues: CASSELETQYF. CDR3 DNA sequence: TGTGCCAGCAGTGAATTAGAGACCCAGTACTTC.

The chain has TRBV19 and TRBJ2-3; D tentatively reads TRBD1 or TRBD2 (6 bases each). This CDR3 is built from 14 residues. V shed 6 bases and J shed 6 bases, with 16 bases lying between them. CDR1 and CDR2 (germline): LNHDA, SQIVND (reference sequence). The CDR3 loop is CASRVPGAGDTQYF. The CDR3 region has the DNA TGTGCCAGTAGAGTTCCGGGGGCCGGGGATACGCAGTATTTT.

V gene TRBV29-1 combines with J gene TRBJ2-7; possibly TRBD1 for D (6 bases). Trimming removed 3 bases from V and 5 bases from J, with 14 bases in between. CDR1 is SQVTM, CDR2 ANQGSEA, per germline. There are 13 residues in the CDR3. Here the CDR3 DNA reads TGCAGCGTTGATGTCGGGGACACCCACGAGCAGTACTTC. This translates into CSVDVGDTHEQYF.

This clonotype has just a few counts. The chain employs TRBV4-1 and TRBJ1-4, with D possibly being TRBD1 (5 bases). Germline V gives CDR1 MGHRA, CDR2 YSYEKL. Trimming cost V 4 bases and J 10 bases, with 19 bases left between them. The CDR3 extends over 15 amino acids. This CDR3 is CASSPLLRDPGKLFF. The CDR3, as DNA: TGCGCCAGCAGCCCTCTACTGAGGGACCCGGGAAAACTGTTTTTT.

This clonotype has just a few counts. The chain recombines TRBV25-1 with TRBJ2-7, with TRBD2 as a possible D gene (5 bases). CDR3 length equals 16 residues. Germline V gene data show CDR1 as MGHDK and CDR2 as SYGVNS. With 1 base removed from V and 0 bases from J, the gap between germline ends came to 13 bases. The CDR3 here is CASSEFGEFYSYEQYF. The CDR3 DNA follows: TGTGCCAGCAGTGAATTCGGGGAGTTCTACTCCTACGAGCAGTACTTC.

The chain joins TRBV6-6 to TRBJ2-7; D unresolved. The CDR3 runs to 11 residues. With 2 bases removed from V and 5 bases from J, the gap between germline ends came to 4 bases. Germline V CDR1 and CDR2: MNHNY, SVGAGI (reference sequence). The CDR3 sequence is CASSYGDEQYF. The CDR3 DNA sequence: TGTGCCAGCAGTTACGGTGACGAGCAGTACTTC.

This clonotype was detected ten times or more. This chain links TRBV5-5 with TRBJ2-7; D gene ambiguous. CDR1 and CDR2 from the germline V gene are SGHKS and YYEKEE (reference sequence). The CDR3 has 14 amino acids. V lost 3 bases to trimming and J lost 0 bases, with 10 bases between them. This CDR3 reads CASSWAVSSYEQYF. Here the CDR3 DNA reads TGTGCCAGCAGCTGGGCGGTGAGCTCCTACGAGCAGTACTTC.

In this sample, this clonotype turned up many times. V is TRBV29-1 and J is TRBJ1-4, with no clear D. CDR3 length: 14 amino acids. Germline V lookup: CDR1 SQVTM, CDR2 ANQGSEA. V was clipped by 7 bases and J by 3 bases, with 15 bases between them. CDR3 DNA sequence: TGCAGCGCTCTCCGAGACATTGCTAATGAAAAACTGTTTTTT. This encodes CSALRDIANEKLFF.

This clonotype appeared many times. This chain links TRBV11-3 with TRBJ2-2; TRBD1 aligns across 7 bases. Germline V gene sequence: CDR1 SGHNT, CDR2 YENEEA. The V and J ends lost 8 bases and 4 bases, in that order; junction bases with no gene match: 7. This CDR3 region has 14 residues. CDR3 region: CASRGGMGTGELFF. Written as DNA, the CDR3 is TGTGCCAGCCGAGGGGGCATGGGCACCGGGGAGCTGTTTTTT.

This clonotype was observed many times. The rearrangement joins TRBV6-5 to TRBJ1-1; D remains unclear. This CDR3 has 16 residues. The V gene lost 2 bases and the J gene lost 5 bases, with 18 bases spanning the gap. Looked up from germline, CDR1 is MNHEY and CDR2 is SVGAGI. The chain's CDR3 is CASSYKMLGGGTEAFF. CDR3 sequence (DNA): TGTGCCAGCAGTTACAAAATGCTTGGTGGCGGAACTGAAGCTTTCTTT.

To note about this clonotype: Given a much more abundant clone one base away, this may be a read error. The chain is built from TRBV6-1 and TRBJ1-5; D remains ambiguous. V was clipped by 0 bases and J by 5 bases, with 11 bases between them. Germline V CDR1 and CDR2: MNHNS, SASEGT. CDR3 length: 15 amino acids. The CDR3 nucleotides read TGTGCCAGCAGTGAAGCCGGTACGGTCTATCAGCCCCAGCATTTT. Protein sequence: CASSEAGTVYQPQHF.

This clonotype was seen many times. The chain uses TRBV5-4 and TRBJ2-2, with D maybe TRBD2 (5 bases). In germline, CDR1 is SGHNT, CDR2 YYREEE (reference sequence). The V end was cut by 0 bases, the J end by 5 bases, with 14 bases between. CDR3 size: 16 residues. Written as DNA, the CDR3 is TGTGCCAGCAGCTTGGACCGTCGGGGTTTGACCGGGGAGCTGTTTTTT. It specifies CASSLDRRGLTGELFF.

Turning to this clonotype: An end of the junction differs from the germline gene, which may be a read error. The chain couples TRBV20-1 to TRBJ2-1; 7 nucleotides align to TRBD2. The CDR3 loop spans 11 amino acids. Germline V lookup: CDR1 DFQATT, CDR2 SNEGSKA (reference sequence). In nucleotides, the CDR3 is TGTGGCGCTAGCGGAAGAAATGAGCAGTTCTTC. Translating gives CGASGRNEQFF.

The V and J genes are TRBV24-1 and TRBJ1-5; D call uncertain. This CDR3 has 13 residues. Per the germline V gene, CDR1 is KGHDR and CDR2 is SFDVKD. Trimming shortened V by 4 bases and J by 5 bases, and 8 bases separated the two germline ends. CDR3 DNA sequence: TGTGCCACCAGTGACAACAAGGATCAGCCCCAGCATTTT. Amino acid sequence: CATSDNKDQPQHF.

CDR3 bases: TGTGCCAGCAGCATGAGACGGCCAAACACCATATATTTT. It translates to CASSMRRPNTIYF. The J gene is TRBJ1-3, the V gene TRBV11-3; D is unclear. The CDR3 has 13 amino acids. The V end was cut by 5 bases, the J end by 6 bases, with 11 bases between. From germline, CDR1 is SGHNT and CDR2 YENEEA.

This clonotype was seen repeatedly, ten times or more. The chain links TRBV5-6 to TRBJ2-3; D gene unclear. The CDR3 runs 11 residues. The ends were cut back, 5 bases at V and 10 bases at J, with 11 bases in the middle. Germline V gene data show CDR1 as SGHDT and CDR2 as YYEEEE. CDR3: CASSRHTAQYF. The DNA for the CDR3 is TGTGCCAGCAGTCGGCACACCGCGCAGTATTTT. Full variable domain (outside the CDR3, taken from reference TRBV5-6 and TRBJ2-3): DAGVTQSPTHLIKTRGQQVTLRCSPKSGHDTVSWYQQALGQGPQFIFQYYEEEERQRGNFPDRFSGHQFPNYSSELNVNALLLGDSALYLCASSRHTAQYFGPGTRLTVL.

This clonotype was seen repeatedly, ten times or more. CDR3 DNA: TGTGCCAGCAGCTCGGAGACAGTCCACACCGGGGAGCTGTTTTTT. This sequence encodes CASSSETVHTGELFF. The J gene is TRBJ2-2, the V gene TRBV7-9; TRBD1 is a possible D gene (5 bases). The V gene's germline CDR1 is SEHNR and CDR2 FQNEAQ (reference sequence). The CDR3 length is 15 residues. V gave up 4 bases and J gave up 3 bases, with 12 bases separating them.